These 32 T cell receptor beta chains share one sample of origin, sequenced in a study of cytomegalovirus exposure and HLA in healthy donors (dated by TCRdb to 2016 to 2017). The library was generated by the immunoSEQ multiplex PCR assay. For the multiplex PCR, a mixture combining 60 forward primers for TCR Vbeta segments and 13 reverse primers for TCR Jbeta segments was used. TCRdb retrieved this table from immuneACCESS and kept in-frame rearrangements only. Not all clones are present; in checked studies, unresolved V genes account for under half, and no reason is known for the remainder. The sample table contains just over 200,000 clones; only one count was recorded for roughly 68% of them. The ten largest clones represent 2.6% of the sample. Sequenced sample: PBMCs. These receptors were taken from a man in his forties or fifties in good health and CMV-seropositive.

The chain carries TRBV5-1 and TRBJ1-4, with 8 bases aligning to TRBD1. The CDR3 length is 14 residues. V was clipped by 0 bases and J by 14 bases; unmatched bases: 9. The germline gives CDR1 SGHRS, CDR2 YFSETQ. CDR3 nucleotides: TGCGCCAGCAGCTTGGCCCCGGGACAGGAGAGTCTGTTTTTT. Its protein is CASSLAPGQESLFF.

The rearrangement links TRBV6-5 to TRBJ2-1; 7 bases align to TRBD2. CDR1 is MNHEY and CDR2 is SVGAGI in the germline V gene. The CDR3 is 14 residues long. The V gene end was trimmed by 0 bases and the J gene end by 7 bases; junction bases not matched to a gene: 3. The CDR3, as DNA: TGTGCCAGCAGTTACTCGGGGGGGTGGAATGAGCAGTTCTTC. Its translation is CASSYSGGWNEQFF.

This rearrangement joins TRBV11-2 to TRBJ2-2, with D perhaps matching TRBD1 (5 bases). V dropped 8 bases and J dropped 0 bases, with 10 bases sitting between them. This CDR3 comprises 14 residues. CDR1 SGHAT and CDR2 FQNNGV come from the germline V gene. Here the CDR3 DNA reads TGTGCCAGCGCCTTGGGGCCGAACACCGGGGAGCTGTTTTTT. Amino acids: CASALGPNTGELFF. The complete variable domain, with remaining parts taken from reference TRBV11-2 and TRBJ2-2, reads EAGVAQSPRYKIIEKRQSVAFWCNPISGHATLYWYQQILGQGPKLLIQFQNNGVVDDSQLPKDRFSAERLKGVDSTLKIQPAKLEDSAVYLCASALGPNTGELFFGEGSRLTVL.

The V gene is TRBV28, the J gene TRBJ2-7; 7 nucleotides line up with TRBD1. The J call may be faulty, since TRBJ2-1 better matches the DNA end. The CDR3 spans 15 residues. The germline V gene has CDR1 MDHEN and CDR2 SYDVKM. This chain's CDR3 is CASRRTGATNNEQFF. The CDR3 coding sequence is TGTGCCAGCAGGCGTACAGGGGCTACTAACAATGAGCAGTTCTTC.

This chain links TRBV21-1 with TRBJ1-1. TRBV21-1 is listed as a pseudogene. The CDR3 loop spans 11 amino acids. The CDR3 DNA reads TGTGCCAGCAGTTTTCCTGGGGGGGCTTTCTTT. Translation: CASSFPGGAFF.

The chain carries TRBV5-6 and TRBJ2-5; D perhaps matches TRBD1 (5 bases). Germline V gene lookup returns CDR1 SGHDT and CDR2 YYEEEE. Trimming removed 3 bases at V and 5 bases at J, with 14 bases between. The CDR3 runs to 14 residues. CDR3: CASSSLGAHETQYF. The CDR3 nucleotides are TGTGCCAGCAGCTCGCTAGGGGCCCACGAGACCCAGTACTTC.

The CDR3 region is CASTSGYGELFF. The CDR3 nucleotides are TGCGCCAGCACCTCAGGTTACGGGGAGCTGTTTTTT. The rearrangement joins TRBV10-1 to TRBJ2-2; D is unresolved. From germline, CDR1 is WNHNN and CDR2 SYGVQD (reference sequence). This CDR3 comprises 12 residues. Trimming left V 7 bases short and J 7 bases short, with 10 bases between.

The V gene is TRBV7-2, the J gene TRBJ2-1, with a possible D match to TRBD2 (6 bases). V lost 6 bases and J lost 8, with 17 bases in between. This CDR3 is built from 14 residues. The germline V gene has CDR1 SGHTA and CDR2 FQGNSA. CDR3 bases: TGTGCCAGCAGATTACGGCAGGGAGGCGATGAGCAGTTCTTC. This codes for CASRLRQGGDEQFF. Full variable domain (rest looked up from reference TRBV7-2 and TRBJ2-1): GAGVSQSPSNKVTEKGKDVELRCDPISGHTALYWYRQSLGQGLEFLIYFQGNSAPDKSGLPSDRFSAERTGGSVSTLTIQRTQQEDSAVYLCASRLRQGGDEQFFGPGTRLTVL.

The chain has TRBV6-5 and TRBJ1-5, with D uncertain. Germline CDR1 reads MNHEY; CDR2 reads SVGAGI. The CDR3 runs 14 residues. V lost 0 bases and J 1 base, leaving 4 bases between the germline ends. The CDR3 nucleotides are TGTGCCAGCAGTTACTCGGGCAGCAATCAGCCCCAGCATTTT. Its protein product is CASSYSGSNQPQHF.

A few counts support this clone. The gene calls are TRBV9 and TRBJ2-7; tentatively, D is TRBD1 (6 bases). Trimming removed 0 bases at V and 4 bases at J, with 14 bases between. CDR1 is SGDLS, CDR2 YYNGEE, per germline. The CDR3 totals 15 residues. The chain's CDR3 is CASSVGDTVRYEQYF. The CDR3 nucleotides are TGTGCCAGCAGCGTAGGGGACACCGTCAGGTACGAGCAGTACTTC.

The rearrangement uses TRBV7-2 and TRBJ2-7; maybe TRBD1 (6 bases). Trimming shortened V by 4 bases and J by 2 bases, and 12 bases separated the two germline ends. CDR3 length: 14 residues. Germline CDR1 and CDR2: SGHTA and FQGNSA. CDR3 sequence: CASSWGRGTYEQYF. The CDR3 DNA sequence: TGTGCCAGCAGCTGGGGGCGAGGCACCTACGAGCAGTACTTC.

This chain's CDR3 is CASSQGASGGTDTQYF. The DNA of the CDR3 is TGTGCCAGCAGCCAGGGGGCTAGCGGGGGCACAGATACGCAGTATTTT. The chain uses TRBV5-4 and TRBJ2-3; D perhaps matches TRBD2 (9 bases). The V and J ends lost 4 bases and 1 base respectively, with 16 bases between them. In germline, CDR1 is SGHNT, CDR2 YYREEE (reference sequence). This CDR3 contains 16 residues.

This CDR3 reads CASKEGAGEQFF. The CDR3 coding sequence is TGTGCCAGCAAAGAGGGGGCGGGTGAGCAGTTCTTC. The rearrangement uses TRBV2 and TRBJ2-1, with TRBD1 matching 7 bases. The V gene end was trimmed by 7 bases and the J gene end by 9 bases; junction bases not matched to a gene: 6. The CDR3 is made up of 12 amino acids. CDR1 is SNHLY, CDR2 FYNNEI, per germline.

This clone was observed a handful of times. The chain employs TRBV9 and TRBJ2-2, with D unresolved. The V end lost 0 bases, the J end lost 6 bases, and 9 bases lay between the germline ends. Germline V gives CDR1 SGDLS, CDR2 YYNGEE. CDR3 size: 14 residues. CDR3 amino acids: CASSVEHSAGELFF. The DNA for the CDR3 is TGTGCCAGCAGCGTAGAGCATTCGGCCGGGGAGCTGTTTTTT.

V usage is TRBV6-1 and J usage is TRBJ1-1; TRBD1 matches at 8 bases. The CDR3 covers 13 residues. Losses at the gene ends were 6 bases for V and 4 bases for J; bases not matched to a gene: 4. Germline assignment: CDR1 MNHNS and CDR2 SASEGT. The CDR3 DNA is TGTGCCAGCAGCGGCGACAGGGGCACTGAAGCTTTCTTT. Protein sequence: CASSGDRGTEAFF.

Here the CDR3 reads CASSFGGAAYNEQFF. The CDR3 nucleotides read TGTGCCAGCAGCTTCGGCGGGGCTGCCTACAATGAGCAGTTCTTC. The chain links TRBV5-6 to TRBJ2-1, with D possibly TRBD2 on 6 matching bases. This CDR3 region has 15 residues. V lost 2 bases to trimming and J lost 2 bases, with 11 bases between them. Germline values: CDR1 SGHDT, CDR2 YYEEEE.

This clone has a handful of counts. V and J are TRBV9 and TRBJ2-7; D ambiguous. The germline V gene encodes CDR1 SGDLS and CDR2 YYNGEE. V gave up 0 bases and J gave up 2 bases, with 9 bases separating them. CDR3 length: 14 residues. CDR3 in DNA: TGTGCCAGCAGCGTAGGAGGCAGTACCTACGAGCAGTACTTC. This encodes CASSVGGSTYEQYF.

This clone showed up just a few times. The chain is built from TRBV5-1 and TRBJ1-1; maybe TRBD1 (5 bases). The CDR3 contains 11 residues. CDR1 is SGHRS and CDR2 is YFSETQ in the germline V gene. Trimming cost V 5 bases and J 5 bases, with 7 bases left between them. CDR3 bases: TGCGCCAGCAGACAGGAGACTGAAGCTTTCTTT. This codes for CASRQETEAFF.

The chain recombines TRBV6-6 with TRBJ1-2; no definite D call. This CDR3 has 13 residues. V dropped 6 bases and J dropped 5 bases, with 13 bases sitting between them. Germline assignment: CDR1 MNHNY and CDR2 SVGAGI (reference sequence). This CDR3 reads CASSHGGEYGYTF. CDR3 sequence (DNA): TGTGCCAGCAGCCACGGCGGCGAGTATGGCTACACCTTC.

The chain combines TRBV7-9 with TRBJ1-1; no clear D. V lost 5 bases to trimming and J lost 3 bases, with 13 bases between them. CDR3 length: 14 amino acids. Per germline, CDR1 SEHNR and CDR2 FQNEAQ (reference sequence). The CDR3 DNA follows: TGTGCCAGCAGCGCTATCGGGTCATACACTGAAGCTTTCTTT. Encoded protein: CASSAIGSYTEAFF.

This chain uses TRBV6-1 with TRBJ1-5, with 9 nucleotides matching TRBD1. Germline V gene sequence: CDR1 MNHNS, CDR2 SASEGT. After removal of 4 bases from V and 2 bases from J, the junction contained 6 bases not matched to a gene. CDR3 size: 16 residues. CDR3 DNA sequence: TGTGCCAGCAGTGCAACAGGGGGCGCCGGCAATCAGCCCCAGCATTTT. This translates into CASSATGGAGNQPQHF.

This chain joins TRBV7-2 and TRBJ1-2, with a weak D call TRBD1 (6 bases). Trimming stripped 3 bases from V and 5 bases from J, with 13 bases between. The length of the CDR3 is 14 residues. The germline gives CDR1 SGHTA, CDR2 FQGNSA. CDR3: CASSFWTESYGYTF. DNA of the CDR3: TGTGCCAGCAGCTTCTGGACAGAATCTTATGGCTACACCTTC.

The chain carries TRBV5-1 and TRBJ2-2; 11 bases match TRBD2. Unmatched junction bases numbered 7, after V lost 3 bases and J lost 3 bases. From germline, CDR1 is SGHRS and CDR2 YFSETQ. This CDR3 comprises 17 residues. The CDR3 loop is CASSSSLSGGDTGELFF. The CDR3, as DNA: TGCGCCAGCAGCTCCAGCCTTAGCGGGGGGGACACCGGGGAGCTGTTTTTT.

About this clone itself: Other DNA sequences in the sample encode the same CDR3. This chain links TRBV6-4 with TRBJ1-2, with D perhaps TRBD1 (5 bases). This CDR3 has 15 residues. Germline assignment: CDR1 MRHNA and CDR2 SNTAGT. Trimming shortened V by 0 bases and J by 4 bases, and 12 bases separated the two germline ends. DNA of the CDR3: TGTGCCAGCAGTGACTCTGCGGGACGGGGCTATGGCTACACCTTC. It translates to CASSDSAGRGYGYTF.

The chain combines TRBV2 with TRBJ2-3; 10 bases fit TRBD2. From germline, CDR1 is SNHLY and CDR2 FYNNEI. The CDR3 loop spans 14 amino acids. After removal of 2 bases from V and 8 bases from J, the junction contained 4 bases not matched to a gene. CDR3 region: CASSEQAGGGTQYF. CDR3 DNA sequence: TGTGCCAGCAGTGAACAAGCGGGAGGGGGTACGCAGTATTTT.

The chain couples TRBV25-1 to TRBJ2-5, with TRBD1 as a possible D gene (6 bases). The germline gives CDR1 MGHDK, CDR2 SYGVNS. The CDR3 covers 14 residues. V shed 3 bases and J shed 3 bases, with 11 bases lying between them. For the CDR3, the DNA is TGTGCCAGCAGTGATCCCGGGACAAAAGAGACCCAGTACTTC. Translation: CASSDPGTKETQYF.

The rearrangement joins TRBV19 to TRBJ2-5, with unresolved D. The CDR3 is made up of 14 amino acids. CDR1 and CDR2 (germline): LNHDA, SQIVND (reference sequence). The germline V and J ends were trimmed by 3 bases and 5 bases, with 13 bases remaining between them. The CDR3 is CASSIGPSVETQYF. CDR3 in DNA: TGTGCCAGTAGTATTGGGCCCTCGGTGGAGACCCAGTACTTC.

The chain couples TRBV11-2 to TRBJ2-3; 8 nucleotides agree with TRBD1. V lost 5 bases to trimming and J lost 0 bases; unmatched junction nucleotides: 7. Germline V lookup: CDR1 SGHAT, CDR2 FQNNGV. The CDR3 length is 16 residues. Here the CDR3 reads CASSPGQGISTDTQYF. The CDR3 nucleotides are TGTGCCAGCAGCCCCGGACAGGGCATCAGCACAGATACGCAGTATTTT.

The CDR3 nucleotides are TGTGCCAGCAGCGGTCGACAAACGAGCTCCTACAATGAGCAGTTCTTC. This translates into CASSGRQTSSYNEQFF. This chain uses TRBV9 with TRBJ2-1, with no clear D. Trimming cost V 3 bases and J 0 bases, with 13 bases left between them. Germline loops: CDR1 SGDLS, CDR2 YYNGEE. The CDR3 totals 16 residues.

In its sample, this clone was seen a few times. The chain uses TRBV19 and TRBJ1-4; D might be TRBD1 (6 bases). This CDR3 comprises 15 residues. V lost 0 bases and J 8 bases, leaving 13 bases between the germline ends. Germline CDR1 LNHDA, CDR2 SQIVND (reference sequence). CDR3 sequence: CASSIEGAHGEKLFF. Written as DNA, the CDR3 is TGTGCCAGTAGTATAGAGGGGGCCCATGGGGAAAAACTGTTTTTT.

This clone was counted a few times. This CDR3 reads CASSLQGLGGEQYF. For the CDR3, the DNA is TGTGCCAGCAGCCTACAGGGGTTAGGGGGCGAGCAGTACTTC. The chain joins TRBV5-4 to TRBJ2-7; TRBD1 aligns across 7 bases. The CDR3 is 14 amino acids. Looked up from germline, CDR1 is SGHNT and CDR2 is YYREEE (reference sequence). The ends lost 4 bases at V and 6 bases at J; junction bases unmatched: 10.

Written as DNA, the CDR3 is TGTGCCACCACCGAGGGACAGCCCTACGAGCAGTACTTC. Residues: CATTEGQPYEQYF. V and J are TRBV10-3 and TRBJ2-7, with 7 bases fitting TRBD1. J gave up 2 bases and V 10 bases, and 8 bases lay outside the gene matches. Germline assignment: CDR1 ENHRY and CDR2 SYGVKD. The CDR3 contains 13 residues.